Sequencing of this T cell receptor beta chain was carried out in a study of blood T cell repertoires in COVID-19. Across the study: There were acute and convalescent COVID-19 samples, and they came from the United States, Italy and Spain.

V was clipped by 4 bases and J by 4 bases, with 20 bases between them. This CDR3 has 17 residues. CDR1 is KGHSY, CDR2 FQNENV, per germline. Per the authors' pipeline: Amplified reference gene primers provided the basis for estimating nucleated cell counts. This table comes from immunoSEQ multiplex PCR, and its TCRdb copy is limited to in-frame clones, with some not included. V, J and clone size are those of that table, while D and trimming were read from the DNA. The top ten hold roughly 17% of the sample, which has 15,000 or so clones, roughly 87% seen once. The J gene is TRBJ1-3, the V gene TRBV16; D is ambiguous. This TCR was sampled from a man in his forties or fifties with active COVID-19. The sample consisted of peripheral blood. As DNA, the CDR3 is TGTGCCAGCAGCCCCCCCGGTCGTCGGGGAGGAGGAAACACCATATATTTT. Protein: CASSPPGRRGGGNTIYF.